Sequencing of this T cell receptor beta chain was carried out in a study of shared clonotypes between healthy human individuals (dated by TCRdb to 2019 to 2021). Background for the entire study: The cohort included three men and a couple of women between 18 and 49 years of age. Per donor, three plates each were used for CD4 naive and CD4 memory, two for CD8 naive, and one for CD8 memory. The study deeply sequenced blood TCR repertoires of 5 or 6 healthy adults to estimate repertoire size and the extent of clonotype sharing between individuals. To increase sequencing depth and limit assay-specific biases, TCR repertoire library preparation and sequencing were carried out by different laboratories using diverse techniques. Between about 0.9 and 8.9 billion PBMCs per donor were obtained by leukapheresis. General study outcomes and caveats: Based on pairwise subsampling, the degree of clonotype sharing among donors was expected to be affected by sequencing depth. Only blood was sampled, and tissue TCR repertoires likely differ from those in blood. Sharing across a few donors was observed for around 5% of naive CD4, under 4% of naive CD8, about 2.5% of memory CD4, and around 0.4% of memory CD8 clonotypes. Even with the large sequencing depth, rarefaction of the sorted-subset datasets indicated that sequencing was incomplete. Clonotypes shared by all four sorted-subset donors showed higher generation probabilities than non-shared clonotypes. The genetic and exposure-history diversity represented was limited by the small number of donors. Estimated clonotype richness was generally larger for naive than for memory subsets.

Healthy HIV-negative adults with no recently reported acute infections or vaccinations were included as donors. All donors were Caucasian adults living in Nashville, Tennessee, USA. CD4+ T cells were enriched by magnetic negative selection; naive cells were then positively selected on CD45RA, and the negative fraction formed the memory subset. After blood collection by leukapheresis, PBMCs were isolated using Ficoll-Histopaque density gradient centrifugation and then cryopreserved in the vapor phase of liquid nitrogen. Purity and quantity of every magnetically sorted T cell population were checked by analytical flow cytometry. Genomic DNA was isolated from every sorted fraction and measured by UV absorbance on a Nanodrop 2000c. From the cysteine through the phenylalanine, the CDR3 covers 14 amino acids. CDR3 DNA only is kept here, 42 bases in frame from base 1. V is shortened by 3 bases, J by 5 bases, and the region joining them spans 13 bases. Sequences SGHAT (CDR1) and FQNNGV (CDR2) are obtained from the germline V gene.

TCR CDR3 regions were amplified from genomic DNA by multiplex PCR using the deep immunoSEQ assay. Extracted genomic DNA from each cell subset was spread evenly across all wells of several immunoSEQ 96-well plates, with each plate serving as a replicate. For sorted subsets, around 0.2 ug genomic DNA, equal to 30,000 or so T cell genomes, was loaded into each replicate PCR. Purified libraries were measured with a Qubit 3.0 fluorometer, size-checked on a Bioanalyzer 2100, and measured again with the KAPA Library Quantification kit. Every immunoSEQ 96-well plate was sequenced on a separate single-read 150-cycle Illumina NextSeq 550 flow cell. Processing in the source paper ran as follows. Because the immunoSEQ output included only junctional sequences and no quality scores, the filtering could not be the same as the filtering used for full-length reads. To assign V/J genes and CDR3, sequences were annotated against IMGT germline references using PyIR, a Python wrapper for IgBLAST v1.9. Any read was removed if the V/J assignment was weak (E-value above 1e-6), the CDR3 was missing, or the read contained stop codons, out-of-frame junctions, or ambiguous translated residues. A V3J clonotype was defined by an identical inferred V gene, J gene, and CDR3 amino acid sequence. Percentage overlap between repertoires was computed as shared unique clonotypes divided by the size of the smaller repertoire. Repertoire richness was assessed with RTK rarefaction, the Chao1 estimator, and Recon v2.1 estimates of unobserved clonotypes. Generation probabilities for all TCRbeta clonotypes obtained by the gDNA method from a handful of donors were computed using OLGA. TCRdb holds this immuneACCESS table with in-frame rearrangements only. Some clones are missing; in checked studies, unresolved V genes explain under half, and the rest has no known cause. D and trimming were read from the DNA, whereas the V and J calls and clone size are those reported in that table. The sample table holds 2 million to 2.5 million clones, of which roughly 95% were seen once. The ten biggest clones cover roughly 0.13% of the sample.

Notes on this clone: What antigen it recognizes has not been identified. No quality values exist for individual bases; no much larger clone is one base distant.

Sequenced material: naive CD4+ T cells sorted from blood. The cell subset or site label of this sample denotes: CD45RA+ positively selected. The TCR was taken from a man between 18 and 29 years old in good health. The chain is made from TRBV11-2 and TRBJ1-1; the D gene is possibly TRBD1, with 6 bases matching. CDR3 loop: CASSFFGGSTEAFF. The base sequence is TGTGCCAGCAGCTTTTTTGGGGGCTCTACTGAAGCTTTCTTT. With the portions outside the CDR3 filled from the reference TRBV11-2 and TRBJ1-1 genes, the complete variable region becomes EAGVAQSPRYKIIEKRQSVAFWCNPISGHATLYWYQQILGQGPKLLIQFQNNGVVDDSQLPKDRFSAERLKGVDSTLKIQPAKLEDSAVYLCASSFFGGSTEAFFGQGTRLTVV.